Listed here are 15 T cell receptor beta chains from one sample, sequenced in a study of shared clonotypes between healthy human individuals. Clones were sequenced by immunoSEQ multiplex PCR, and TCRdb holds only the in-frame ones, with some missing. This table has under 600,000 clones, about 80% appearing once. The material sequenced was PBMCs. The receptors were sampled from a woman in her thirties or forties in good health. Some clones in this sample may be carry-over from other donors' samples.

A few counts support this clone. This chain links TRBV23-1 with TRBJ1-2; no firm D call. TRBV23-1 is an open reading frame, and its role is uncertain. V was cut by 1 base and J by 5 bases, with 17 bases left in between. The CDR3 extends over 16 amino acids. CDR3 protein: CASSQLMIPRGYGYTF. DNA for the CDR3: TGCGCCAGCAGTCAATTAATGATACCCCGAGGGTATGGCTACACCTTC.

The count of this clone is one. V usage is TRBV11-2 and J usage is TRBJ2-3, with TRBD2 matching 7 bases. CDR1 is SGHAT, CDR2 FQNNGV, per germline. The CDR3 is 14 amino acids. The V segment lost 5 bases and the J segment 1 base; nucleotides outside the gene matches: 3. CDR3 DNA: TGTGCCAGCAGCGGGGGGGGAGGCACAGATACGCAGTATTTT. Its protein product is CASSGGGGTDTQYF.

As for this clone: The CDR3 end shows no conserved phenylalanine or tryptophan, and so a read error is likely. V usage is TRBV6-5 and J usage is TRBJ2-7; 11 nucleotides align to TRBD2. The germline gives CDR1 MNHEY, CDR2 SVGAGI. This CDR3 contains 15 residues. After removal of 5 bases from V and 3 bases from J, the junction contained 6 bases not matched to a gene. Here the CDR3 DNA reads TGTGCCAGCAGTCCACCGGGACTAGCGGACTACGAGCAGTACTCC. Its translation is CASSPPGLADYEQYS.

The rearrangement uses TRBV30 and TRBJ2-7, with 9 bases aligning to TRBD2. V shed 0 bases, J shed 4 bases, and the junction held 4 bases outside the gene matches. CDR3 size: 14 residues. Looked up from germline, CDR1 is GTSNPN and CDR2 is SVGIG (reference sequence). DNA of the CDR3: TGTGCCTGGAGTGTTTCGCTAGCGGGATACGAGCAGTACTTC. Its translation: CAWSVSLAGYEQYF.

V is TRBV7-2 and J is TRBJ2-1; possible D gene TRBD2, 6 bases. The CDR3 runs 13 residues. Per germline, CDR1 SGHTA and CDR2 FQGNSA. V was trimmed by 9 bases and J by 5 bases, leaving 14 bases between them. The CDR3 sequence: CASDPGLDNEQFF. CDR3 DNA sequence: TGTGCCAGTGACCCGGGACTGGACAATGAGCAGTTCTTC.

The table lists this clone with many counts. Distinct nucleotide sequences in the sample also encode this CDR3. CDR3 DNA: TGCAGCGTTAAGAGGTCAACGAACACTGAAGCTTTCTTT. Translating it yields CSVKRSTNTEAFF. The V call is TRBV29-1, the J call TRBJ1-1; D is unresolved. Germline CDR1 reads SQVTM; CDR2 reads ANQGSEA. The CDR3 runs to 13 residues. V was clipped by 5 bases and J by 1 base, with 11 bases between them.

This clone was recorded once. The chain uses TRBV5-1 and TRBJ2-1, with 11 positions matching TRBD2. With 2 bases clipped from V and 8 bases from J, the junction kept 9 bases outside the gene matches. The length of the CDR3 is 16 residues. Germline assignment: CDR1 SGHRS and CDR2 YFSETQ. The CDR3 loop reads CASSLRASGRIDEQFF. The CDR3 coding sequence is TGCGCCAGCAGCTTAAGGGCTAGCGGGAGGATCGATGAGCAGTTCTTC.

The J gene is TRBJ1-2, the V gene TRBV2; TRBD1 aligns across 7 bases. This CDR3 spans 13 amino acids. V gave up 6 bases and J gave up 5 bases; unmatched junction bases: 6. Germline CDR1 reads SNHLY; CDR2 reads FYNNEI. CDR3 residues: CASSSDRVYGYTF. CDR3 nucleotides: TGTGCCAGCAGCTCTGACAGGGTTTATGGCTACACCTTC.

For the CDR3, the DNA is TGTGCCTGGAGTCATGGACAGACCTACGAGCAGTACTTC. Protein sequence: CAWSHGQTYEQYF. The rearrangement joins TRBV30 to TRBJ2-7; tentatively, D is TRBD1 (6 bases). The CDR3 runs 13 residues. Trimming took off 2 bases at V and 2 bases at J, with 10 bases between the two ends. CDR1 and CDR2 (germline): GTSNPN, SVGIG (reference sequence).

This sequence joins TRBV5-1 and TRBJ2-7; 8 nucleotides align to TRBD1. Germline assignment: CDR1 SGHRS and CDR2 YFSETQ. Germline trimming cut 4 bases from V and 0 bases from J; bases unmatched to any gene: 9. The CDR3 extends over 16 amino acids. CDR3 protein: CASSQLQGGGSYEQYF. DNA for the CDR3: TGCGCCAGCAGCCAATTACAGGGGGGCGGCTCCTACGAGCAGTACTTC.

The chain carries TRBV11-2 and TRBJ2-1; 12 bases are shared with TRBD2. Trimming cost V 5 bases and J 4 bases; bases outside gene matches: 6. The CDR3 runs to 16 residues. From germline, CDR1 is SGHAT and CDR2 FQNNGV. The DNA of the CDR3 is TGTGCCAGCAGCGCATCGGGACTAGCGGGTTACAATGAGCAGTTCTTC. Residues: CASSASGLAGYNEQFF.

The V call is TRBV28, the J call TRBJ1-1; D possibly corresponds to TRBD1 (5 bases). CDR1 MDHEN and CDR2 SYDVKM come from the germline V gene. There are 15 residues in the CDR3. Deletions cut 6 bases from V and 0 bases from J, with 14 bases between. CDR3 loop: CASRLQGGMNTEAFF. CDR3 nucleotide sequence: TGTGCCAGCAGACTCCAGGGAGGTATGAACACTGAAGCTTTCTTT.

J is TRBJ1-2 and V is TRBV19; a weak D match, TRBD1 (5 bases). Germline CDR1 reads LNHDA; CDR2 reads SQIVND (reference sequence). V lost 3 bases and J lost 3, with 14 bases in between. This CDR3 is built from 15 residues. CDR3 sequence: CASSISLRGHYGYTF. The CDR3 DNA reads TGTGCCAGTAGTATCTCTCTGAGGGGACACTATGGCTACACCTTC.

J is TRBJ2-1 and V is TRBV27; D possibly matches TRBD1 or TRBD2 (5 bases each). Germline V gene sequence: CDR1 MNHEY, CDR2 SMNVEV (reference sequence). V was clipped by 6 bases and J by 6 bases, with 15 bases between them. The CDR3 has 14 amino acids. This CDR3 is CASSLSGAGNEQFF. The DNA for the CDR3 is TGTGCCAGCAGCCTCTCTGGGGCGGGCAATGAGCAGTTCTTC.

Here the CDR3 DNA reads TGTGCCAGCGGGGTCGGGACAGGGGACACCGGGGAGCTGTTTTTT. It yields the protein CASGVGTGDTGELFF. The rearrangement links TRBV6-4 to TRBJ1-3, with 10 bases matching TRBD1. The DNA end is more similar to TRBJ2-2, so the J call may be wrong. CDR1 and CDR2 from the germline V gene are MRHNA and SNTAGT. The CDR3 extends over 15 amino acids.